The clone carrying this T cell receptor beta chain was observed a handful of times. Its cognate antigen is unknown. Expressed TCRB transcripts were sequenced after all isolated RNA was converted to cDNA. It was found that naive, central memory and regulatory T cell samples averaged around 3.6 million reads. Libraries were prepared by immunoSEQ multiplex PCR; TCRdb keeps only in-frame clonotypes and omits some of them. Among a few hundred thousand clones listed, around 24% were seen once. Between the trimmed V and J ends, which lost 1 base and 3 bases, there was a span of 7 bases. From germline, CDR1 is MDHEN and CDR2 SYDVKM. The CDR3 spans 13 residues. The data belong to a study of beta chain features in type 1 diabetes. The study, taken as a whole, reports: All four CD4+ subsets of Type 1 diabetes patients contained TCRB CDR3s that were moderately but significantly shorter.

Specimen: naive CD4+ T cells from blood. The origin of this receptor is a woman aged 25 to 39 with type 1 diabetes. The chain links TRBV28 to TRBJ2-7, with D uncertain. CDR3: CASSLLSGYEQYF. In DNA, the CDR3 is TGTGCCAGCAGTTTATTATCGGGCTACGAGCAGTACTTC.